The clone carrying this T cell receptor beta chain was counted a few times. Antigen unknown. Looked up from germline, CDR1 is MDHEN and CDR2 is SYDVKM. J was trimmed by 3 bases and V by 4 bases; bases with no gene match: 12. This CDR3 contains 17 residues. This sample is drawn from a study of blood T cells in healthy people across ages. The study, taken as a whole, reports: Roughly linearly, TCR beta diversity per million T cells fell as age increased. TCR beta diversity was tightly associated with the proportion of naive T cells. The study lacked donor CMV status, which possibly confounded expanded clonotype changes.

The authors ran a second PCR of about 6 to 11 cycles using a sample-barcoded 5' primer and a J-beta primer mix. TCRdb processed the 5' RACE reads anew with MiXCR; each CDR3 protein has one entry. The table shows some 880,000 distinct CDR3 sequences, with under 40% occurring only once. Each sample provided at least 5 micrograms of extracted total RNA. The source material was blood. V usage is TRBV28 and J usage is TRBJ2-3, with 8 positions matching TRBD2. This TCR was recovered from a man between 18 and 29 years old in good health. The CDR3 DNA sequence: TGTGCCAGCAGTTCACCTTCGGGAGTAGCGGGGACAGATACGCAGTATTTT. It is translated as CASSSPSGVAGTDTQYF.